This record looks at one T cell receptor (beta chain) sequence and its context. The target antigen is unknown. The data belong to a study of CXCR3-negative and CXCR3-positive naive CD8 T cells. Study in general: TRB reads totalled about 130 million, about 1.5 +/- 0.3 million per library.

Germline CDR1 reads PRHDT; CDR2 reads FYEKMQ (reference sequence). This CDR3 is built from 17 residues. The authors made the TRB cDNA libraries by 5' RACE using UMI labels. TCRdb reprocessed the 5' RACE reads and stores each CDR3 protein as one record, lacking DNA. The sample includes over 100,000 distinct CDR3 sequences. Study observations and caveats: The naive subsets expressed comparable surface CD5, and the authors inferred TCR strength from TRB CDR3 properties. Memory cells diverged, while naive CXCR3-positive and CXCR3-negative cells had similar TRBV-TRBJ usage. Comparably high diversity marked both naive subsets, whereas memory CD8+ cells had much lower diversity.

The chain uses TRBV13 and TRBJ2-7; TCRdb picks TRBD2, but there is no DNA to check that call. The clonotype was recovered from a human donor in good health. Some clones in this sample may be carry-over from other donors' samples. The material sequenced was naive CXCR3- CD8+ T cells from blood. Subset noted: CD45RO-CCR7+CD27+CD95- naive CD8+ T cells lacking CXCR3 (TNR3-). CDR3 sequence: CASSLGTSGRVSYEQYF.